At least ten counts were recorded for the clone carrying this T cell receptor beta chain. One end of the junction is discordant with germline, which a read error may explain. The CDR3 runs 13 residues. The data were taken from a study of blood T cells in healthy people across ages. Combining a sample-barcoded 5' primer with a J-beta primer mix, a second PCR ran for 7 to 11 cycles. TCRdb reprocessed the 5' RACE reads via MiXCR and lists one record per CDR3 protein. The table lists 750,000 to 1,000,000 distinct CDR3 sequences, about 28% of them singletons, with 10% in the top ten. This same sample was also part of a study on T cells of mothers and their children.

Sequenced sample: blood. The receptor's source is a middle-aged woman in good health. This chain joins TRBV12-3 or TRBV12-4 and TRBJ2-2; perhaps TRBD1 as D (6 bases). CDR3 amino acids: CASSLGTPGELFF. In nucleotides, the CDR3 is TGCGCCAGCAGCTTGGGGACACCCGGGGAGCTGTTTTTT.